The 16 T cell receptor beta chains reported below all come from one sample, sequenced in a study of blood T cell repertoires in COVID-19. Clones were sequenced by immunoSEQ multiplex PCR, and TCRdb holds only the in-frame ones, with some missing. The data show 260,000 or so clones, over 75% seen once. The specimen sequenced was peripheral blood. These TCRs come from a human donor in a cohort sampled during active COVID-19.

The chain joins TRBV6-5 to TRBJ2-1; 12 bases are a match to TRBD2. The J segment lost 7 bases and the V segment lost 6 bases, leaving 1 base of the junction unmatched. Germline V gene sequence: CDR1 MNHEY, CDR2 SVGAGI. This CDR3 has 13 amino acids. For the CDR3, the DNA is TGTGCCAGCAGGCTAGCGGGAGGGAATGAGCAGTTCTTC. Protein product: CASRLAGGNEQFF.

The chain combines TRBV15 with TRBJ2-2; TRBD1 matches 9 bases. The CDR3 is made up of 20 amino acids. V shed 1 base, J shed 2 bases, and the junction held 14 bases outside the gene matches. Per germline, CDR1 LNHNV and CDR2 YYDKDF (reference sequence). The chain's CDR3 is CATSRGRGQGKPINTGELFF. The DNA for the CDR3 is TGTGCCACCAGCAGAGGAAGGGGACAGGGCAAACCTATTAACACCGGGGAGCTGTTTTTT. Together with reference TRBV15 and TRBJ2-2, the CDR3 gives the full variable domain: DAMVIQNPRYQVTQFGKPVTLSCSQTLNHNVMYWYQQKSSQAPKLLFHYYDKDFNNEADTPDNFQSRRPNTSFCFLDIRSPGLGDTAMYLCATSRGRGQGKPINTGELFFGEGSRLTVL.

The genes are TRBV5-1 and TRBJ1-2, with D possibly TRBD1 on 6 matching bases. V dropped 4 bases and J dropped 0 bases, with 13 bases sitting between them. This CDR3 spans 15 amino acids. Germline CDR1 and CDR2: SGHRS and YFSETQ. The chain's CDR3 is CASSPRTASNYGYTF. CDR3 DNA sequence: TGCGCCAGCAGCCCGAGGACAGCTTCTAACTATGGCTACACCTTC.

The rearrangement links TRBV7-3 to TRBJ2-5, with a tentative D call TRBD2 (5 bases). CDR1 and CDR2 from the germline V gene are SGHTA and FQGTGA. This CDR3 has 15 residues. The V end was cut by 6 bases, the J end by 4 bases, with 18 bases between. The CDR3: CASSPGMGKGETQYF. The CDR3 DNA sequence: TGTGCCAGCAGTCCGGGGATGGGGAAGGGAGAGACCCAGTACTTC.

The chain joins TRBV2 to TRBJ1-2; 8 bases agree with TRBD1. Germline values: CDR1 SNHLY, CDR2 FYNNEI. Losses at the gene ends were 8 bases for V and 8 bases for J; bases not matched to a gene: 10. This CDR3 region has 13 residues. CDR3 in amino acids: CASGHRGSPGYTF. The CDR3, as DNA: TGTGCCAGCGGCCACAGGGGGTCGCCCGGCTACACCTTC.

This chain uses TRBV6-6 with TRBJ2-3, with a tentative D call TRBD2 (6 bases). The CDR3 consists of 15 residues. Germline assignment: CDR1 MNHNY and CDR2 SVGAGI (reference sequence). With 5 bases removed from V and 6 bases from J, the gap between germline ends came to 18 bases. The CDR3 here is CASSPLGRYSDTQYF. The CDR3 DNA reads TGTGCCAGCAGTCCCTTGGGGAGGTATTCGGATACGCAGTATTTT.

CDR3 residues: CASRKDSYEQYF. For the CDR3, the DNA is TGTGCCAGTAGAAAGGACAGCTACGAGCAGTACTTC. The chain recombines TRBV6-5 with TRBJ2-7; the D gene is possibly TRBD1 (6 bases). The CDR3 is 12 amino acids. Trimming removed 9 bases from V and 3 bases from J, with 12 bases in between. The germline gives CDR1 MNHEY, CDR2 SVGAGI.

The gene calls are TRBV3-1 (or the pseudogene TRBV3-2) and TRBJ1-5; no firm D call. The CDR3 sequence is 14 residues long. Per the germline V gene, CDR1 is LGHDT and CDR2 is YNNKEL (reference sequence). The V end lost 1 base, the J end lost 8 bases, and 12 bases lay between the germline ends. The chain's CDR3 is CASSQVGSGKPQHF. In nucleotides, the CDR3 is TGTGCCAGCAGCCAAGTGGGGTCCGGGAAGCCCCAGCATTTT.

About this clone: One end of the junction does not line up with germline, which may come from a read error. The V gene is TRBV6-5, the J gene TRBJ1-5, with TRBD1 matching over 8 bases. Germline lookup yields CDR1 MNHEY and CDR2 SVGAGI. The CDR3 spans 14 residues. CDR3 sequence (DNA): TGTGCCAGCAGAACTGACAGGGGCAACCAGCCCCAGCATTTT. This codes for CASRTDRGNQPQHF.

The V gene is TRBV27, the J gene TRBJ2-4; TRBD2 matches 9 bases. CDR1 MNHEY and CDR2 SMNVEV come from the germline V gene (reference sequence). The CDR3 length is 16 residues. After removal of 3 bases from V and 1 base from J, the junction contained 4 bases not matched to a gene. The CDR3 reads CASSFSGGLAKNIQYF. The DNA of the CDR3 is TGTGCCAGCAGTTTCAGCGGGGGGCTCGCCAAAAACATTCAGTACTTC.

V usage is TRBV5-1 and J usage is TRBJ1-2; D ambiguous. The germline V gene has CDR1 SGHRS and CDR2 YFSETQ. The CDR3 is 11 residues long. Trimming cost V 7 bases and J 2 bases, with 6 bases left between them. This CDR3 reads CASGGNYGYTF. CDR3 nucleotides: TGCGCCAGCGGAGGGAACTATGGCTACACCTTC.

The chain joins TRBV5-1 to TRBJ2-2; TRBD2 agrees at 11 bases. The CDR3 contains 16 residues. The J segment lost 8 bases and the V segment lost 0 bases, leaving 6 bases of the junction unmatched. Per germline, CDR1 SGHRS and CDR2 YFSETQ. The CDR3, as DNA: TGCGCCAGCAGCTTGGCACTGACTAGCGGGGCGGGGGAGCTGTTTTTT. It codes for CASSLALTSGAGELFF. Filled out from reference TRBV5-1 and TRBJ2-2, the complete variable domain reads KAGVTQTPRYLIKTRGQQVTLSCSPISGHRSVSWYQQTPGQGLQFLFEYFSETQRNKGNFPGRFSGRQFSNSRSEMNVSTLELGDSALYLCASSLALTSGAGELFFGEGSRLTVL.

The rearrangement joins TRBV7-2 to TRBJ1-4; D is unresolved. V was clipped by 5 bases and J by 7 bases, with 11 bases between them. CDR3 length: 13 residues. Germline CDR1 and CDR2: SGHTA and FQGNSA. The CDR3 region is CASSPRVSEKLFF. CDR3 in DNA: TGTGCCAGCAGCCCCCGGGTCAGTGAAAAACTGTTTTTT.

The V and J genes are TRBV3-1 (or the pseudogene TRBV3-2) and TRBJ1-5; a possible D gene is TRBD1 (5 bases). V was trimmed by 3 bases and J by 6 bases, leaving 9 bases between them. This CDR3 spans 13 amino acids. Germline-derived CDR1 and CDR2 are LGHDT and YNNKEL (reference sequence). CDR3 DNA: TGTGCCAGCAGCCAGGGGGGAGCTCAGCCCCAGCATTTT. It translates to CASSQGGAQPQHF.

The rearrangement uses TRBV7-9 and TRBJ2-1; 12 bases line up with TRBD2. Germline values: CDR1 SEHNR, CDR2 FQNEAQ (reference sequence). V was clipped by 5 bases and J by 5 bases; unmatched bases: 4. There are 15 residues in the CDR3. CDR3 sequence: CASSQLAGGDNEQFF. CDR3 bases: TGTGCCAGCAGCCAGCTAGCGGGAGGGGACAATGAGCAGTTCTTC. Based on the CDR3 plus reference TRBV7-9 and TRBJ2-1, the full variable domain is DTGVSQNPRHKITKRGQNVTFRCDPISEHNRLYWYRQTLGQGPEFLTYFQNEAQLEKSRLLSDRFSAERPKGSFSTLEIQRTEQGDSAMYLCASSQLAGGDNEQFFGPGTRLTVL.

The sample holds one count of this clone. The genes are TRBV5-1 and TRBJ1-1, with D tentatively TRBD1 (5 bases). The CDR3 is 15 residues long. Between the trimmed V and J ends, which lost 9 bases and 1 base, there was a span of 19 bases. Germline CDR1 reads SGHRS; CDR2 reads YFSETQ. Here the CDR3 DNA reads TGCGCCACCGCTCGGGGGGACGTCACGAACACTGAAGCTTTCTTT. Translating gives CATARGDVTNTEAFF.